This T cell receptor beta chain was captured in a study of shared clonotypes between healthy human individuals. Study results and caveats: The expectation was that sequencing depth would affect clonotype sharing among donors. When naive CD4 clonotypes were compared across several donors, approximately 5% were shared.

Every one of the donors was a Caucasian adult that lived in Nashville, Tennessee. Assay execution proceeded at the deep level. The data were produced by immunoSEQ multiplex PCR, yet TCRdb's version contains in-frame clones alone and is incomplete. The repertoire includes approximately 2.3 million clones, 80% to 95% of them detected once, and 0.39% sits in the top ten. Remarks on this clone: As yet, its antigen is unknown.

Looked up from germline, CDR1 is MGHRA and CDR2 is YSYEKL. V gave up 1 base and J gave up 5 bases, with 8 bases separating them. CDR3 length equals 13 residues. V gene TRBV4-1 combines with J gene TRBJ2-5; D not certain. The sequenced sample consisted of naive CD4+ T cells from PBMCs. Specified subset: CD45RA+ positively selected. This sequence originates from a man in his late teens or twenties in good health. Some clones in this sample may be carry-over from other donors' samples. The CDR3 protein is CASSQVSPETQYF. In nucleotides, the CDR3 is TGCGCCAGCAGCCAAGTGTCTCCTGAGACCCAGTACTTC.